This T cell receptor beta chain stems from a study of cytomegalovirus exposure and HLA in healthy donors. Study-level results: Per a later analysis, HLA-associated TCR beta chains showed more clonal expansion than other, equally common TCR beta chains. In vitro confirmation showed a few CMV-associated chains to be CMV antigen specific. Later analysis demonstrated an association between a missense DCLRE1C variant and TCR beta V- and J-gene trimming.

Primers: 60 Vbeta forward and 13 Jbeta reverse. Methods used by the authors: Later, 80 million or so unique TCR beta chains were counted in an analysis, and roughly 10 million of them were shared. This table comes from immunoSEQ multiplex PCR, and its TCRdb copy is limited to in-frame clones, with some not included. The D gene and trimming were derived from the DNA, and the V and J assignments and clone size from that table. The sample lists about 230,000 clones; roughly 81% were seen once. In the case of this clone: The antigen is not known.

Germline V gene data show CDR1 as SGHRS and CDR2 as YFSETQ. Trimming cost V 2 bases and J 0 bases; bases outside gene matches: 11. This CDR3 comprises 17 residues. The chain has TRBV5-1 and TRBJ2-7; the match to TRBD2 covers 7 bases. The TCR originated in a girl aged 2 to 9 in good health and CMV-seronegative. The sequenced sample was PBMCs. CDR3 sequence (DNA): TGCGCCAGCAGCTTTAAGGTCGTCAGCGGGGACTCCTACGAGCAGTACTTC. This sequence encodes CASSFKVVSGDSYEQYF. Based on the CDR3 plus reference TRBV5-1 and TRBJ2-7, the full variable domain is KAGVTQTPRYLIKTRGQQVTLSCSPISGHRSVSWYQQTPGQGLQFLFEYFSETQRNKGNFPGRFSGRQFSNSRSEMNVSTLELGDSALYLCASSFKVVSGDSYEQYFGPGTRLTVT.